Sequencing of this T cell receptor beta chain was carried out in a study of CD8+CD57+ T cells in acquired aplastic anemia. In the study overall: The DNA of sorted CD4+ and CD8+ cells averaged 3.2 ug. CD4+ cells from healthy donors averaged approximately 9.8 million reads. Findings and limits, study-wide: Patients and controls had CD8+ Simpson's diversity values that were not significantly distinct. Patients and controls shared nearly 30 CD8+ CDR3 sequences, which appeared highly expressed in patients and within their immunodominant clones.

Researchers used genomic DNA as the template to profile TCR beta VDJ and CDR3. One entry per CDR3 protein results from TCRdb running MiXCR on the reads. The sample has some 220,000 distinct CDR3 sequences; 30% to 40% are singletons. This clonotype was observed a handful of times. Its specificity is unknown. Trimming shortened V by 10 bases and J by 7 bases, and 14 bases separated the two germline ends. Per germline, CDR1 SEHNR and CDR2 FQNEAQ (reference sequence). The CDR3 is 13 residues long. This chain connects TRBV7-9 to TRBJ1-6; possible D gene TRBD1, 5 bases. The receptor was derived from a human donor in good health, serving as a control. The sample comprised sorted CD4+, CD8+, or CD8+CD57+ T cells (not recorded which) from PBMCs. CDR3 sequence: CATRRDGNSPLHF. CDR3 coding DNA: TGTGCCACCCGGCGGGACGGGAATTCACCCCTCCACTTT.